A single sample gave rise to the 29 T cell receptor beta chains below, sequenced in a study of T cell responses to AZD1222 COVID-19 vaccine. Profiled with immunoSEQ multiplex PCR; TCRdb holds only in-frame clones, not every one. The sample yields about 120,000 clones, over 75% seen once. The source material was peripheral blood, sampled on day 0 of AZD1222 vaccination. The receptors originated from an adult in good health.

A word on this clone: In the same sample, other DNA sequences code for this CDR3. The gene calls are TRBV30 and TRBJ1-5, with 9 nucleotides matching TRBD1. In germline, CDR1 is GTSNPN, CDR2 SVGIG (reference sequence). This CDR3 spans 13 amino acids. Unmatched junction bases numbered 1, after V lost 3 bases and J lost 4 bases. CDR3 in DNA: TGTGCCTGGAGAGGACAGGGGAATCAGCCCCAGCATTTT. Amino acids: CAWRGQGNQPQHF.

The V and J genes are TRBV4-1 and TRBJ1-4, with 7 positions matching TRBD1. The ends lost 4 bases at V and 2 bases at J; junction bases unmatched: 4. Germline V gives CDR1 MGHRA, CDR2 YSYEKL. The CDR3 is 15 residues long. The DNA for the CDR3 is TGCGCCAGCAGCCCACCGGGACAGACTAATGAAAAACTGTTTTTT. Protein sequence: CASSPPGQTNEKLFF.

The chain recombines TRBV6-5 with TRBJ2-7, with 7 bases fitting TRBD2. The CDR3 has 14 amino acids. The germline V gene has CDR1 MNHEY and CDR2 SVGAGI. J gave up 3 bases and V 6 bases, and 8 bases lay outside the gene matches. The CDR3 is CASRSPLADYEQYF. The CDR3 nucleotides are TGTGCCAGCAGGTCCCCCCTAGCGGACTACGAGCAGTACTTC.

The V call is TRBV7-3, the J call TRBJ2-2; 9 bases are a match to TRBD2. The CDR3 is 16 amino acids. In germline, CDR1 is SGHTA, CDR2 FQGTGA. V was pared by 5 bases and J by 2 bases, with 6 bases of the junction left unmatched. The CDR3 nucleotides are TGTGCCAGCAGCCCCCGGACTAGCGTAAACACCGGGGAGCTGTTTTTT. This sequence encodes CASSPRTSVNTGELFF.

The V gene is TRBV7-9, the J gene TRBJ1-4; D call uncertain. Germline-derived CDR1 and CDR2 are SEHNR and FQNEAQ (reference sequence). The CDR3 covers 15 residues. V lost 5 bases, J lost 0 bases, and 10 bases lay in between. The DNA of the CDR3 is TGTGCCAGCAGCCTCTTCGGGGCAACTAATGAAAAACTGTTTTTT. Protein sequence: CASSLFGATNEKLFF.

The CDR3 region is CASSPPTTEGLRALHF. The CDR3 nucleotides are TGTGCCAGCAGCCCTCCCACGACGGAGGGTCTGAGGGCCCTCCACTTT. The chain combines TRBV7-2 with TRBJ1-6, with D unresolved. Per the germline V gene, CDR1 is SGHTA and CDR2 is FQGNSA. The V gene lost 5 bases and the J gene lost 14 bases, with 25 bases spanning the gap. This CDR3 is 16 amino acids long.

The rearrangement joins TRBV5-1 to TRBJ2-3; 8 positions match TRBD2. Germline V lookup: CDR1 SGHRS, CDR2 YFSETQ. The CDR3 sequence is 14 residues long. The trim removed 6 bases at V and 5 bases at J, leaving 8 bases unmatched. CDR3 DNA: TGCGCCAGCAACCCCGGGGGGGCGGAAGATACGCAGTATTTT. The encoded protein is CASNPGGAEDTQYF.

The V gene is TRBV5-1, the J gene TRBJ2-2; 8 bases map to TRBD1. Trimming cost V 4 bases and J 5 bases; bases outside gene matches: 4. CDR1 and CDR2 (germline): SGHRS, YFSETQ. The length of the CDR3 is 14 residues. The CDR3 coding sequence is TGCGCCAGCAGCACCCGGACAGGGACCGGGGAGCTGTTTTTT. Translating gives CASSTRTGTGELFF.

V usage is TRBV14 and J usage is TRBJ2-7; a weak D match, TRBD2 (6 bases). CDR3 length: 17 amino acids. CDR1 is SGHDN, CDR2 FVKESK, per germline. Trimming stripped 1 base from V and 3 bases from J, with 19 bases between. The CDR3, as DNA: TGTGCCAGCAGCCAAGGGCTTCGGAGGGGACGTAACTACGAGCAGTACTTC. Its translation is CASSQGLRRGRNYEQYF.

This rearrangement joins TRBV6-1 to TRBJ1-2, with TRBD1 matching over 7 bases. This CDR3 comprises 15 residues. CDR1 and CDR2 (germline): MNHNS, SASEGT. The ends lost 1 base at V and 2 bases at J; junction bases unmatched: 4. Written as DNA, the CDR3 is TGTGCCAGCAGTGAAGGGACAGGCCCCAACTATGGCTACACCTTC. It encodes CASSEGTGPNYGYTF.

This clone was counted a single time. The J gene is TRBJ1-2, the V gene TRBV3-1 (or the pseudogene TRBV3-2); D gene unclear. Germline V gene lookup returns CDR1 LGHDT and CDR2 YNNKEL (reference sequence). CDR3 size: 16 residues. V shed 1 base and J shed 1 base, with 13 bases lying between them. CDR3 nucleotides: TGTGCCAGCAGCCAAGTTGGACGGAGAGATAACTATGGCTACACCTTC. Translated, it gives CASSQVGRRDNYGYTF.

The V gene is TRBV5-4, the J gene TRBJ1-2; 9 nucleotides match TRBD1. Trimming cost V 4 bases and J 3 bases; bases outside gene matches: 7. The CDR3 is 15 residues long. Per the germline V gene, CDR1 is SGHNT and CDR2 is YYREEE (reference sequence). CDR3 DNA: TGTGCCAGCAGCACCCCGGACAGGGGTGACTATGGCTACACCTTC. This translates into CASSTPDRGDYGYTF. Supplemented by reference TRBV5-4 and TRBJ1-2, the full variable domain reads ETGVTQSPTHLIKTRGQQVTLRCSSQSGHNTVSWYQQALGQGPQFIFQYYREEENGRGNFPPRFSGLQFPNYSSELNVNALELDDSALYLCASSTPDRGDYGYTFGSGTRLTVV.

The chain couples TRBV4-3 to TRBJ1-3; 7 bases align to TRBD1. Unmatched junction bases numbered 7, after V lost 0 bases and J lost 2 bases. Germline V gene lookup returns CDR1 LGHNA and CDR2 YSLEER. CDR3 length: 17 amino acids. The CDR3 spells CASSQDSQGVAGNTIYF. The DNA of the CDR3 is TGCGCCAGCAGCCAAGATAGCCAGGGGGTGGCTGGAAACACCATATATTTT.

The V and J genes are TRBV4-1 and TRBJ1-3; D might be TRBD1 (5 bases). The CDR3 covers 18 residues. Trimming pared 2 bases from V and 2 bases from J, leaving 19 bases between. From germline, CDR1 is MGHRA and CDR2 YSYEKL. The CDR3 reads CASSQKDLAGSPGNTIYF. CDR3 nucleotides: TGCGCCAGCAGCCAAAAGGATCTGGCAGGGAGCCCTGGAAACACCATATATTTT.

The count of this clone is one. The chain is built from TRBV6-5 and TRBJ1-5, with D unclear. Deletions cut 2 bases from V and 2 bases from J, with 10 bases between. Looked up from germline, CDR1 is MNHEY and CDR2 is SVGAGI. This CDR3 has 15 residues. The CDR3 bases are TGTGCCAGCAGTTACAACCCCGAAGGCAATCAGCCCCAGCATTTT. Translating gives CASSYNPEGNQPQHF.

This clone was found once. The V and J genes are TRBV5-1 and TRBJ2-3, with 8 bases identical to TRBD1. Trimming at V came to 4 bases and at J to 4 bases, leaving 14 bases not matched to a gene. The CDR3 contains 17 residues. Germline assignment: CDR1 SGHRS and CDR2 YFSETQ. CDR3 sequence (DNA): TGCGCCAGCAGCCCGGCGACAGGGGCACCGATGGCAGATACGCAGTATTTT. This gives the protein CASSPATGAPMADTQYF.

The sample holds one count of this clone. The rearrangement uses TRBV11-3 and TRBJ2-2, with D perhaps matching TRBD2 (6 bases). The germline gives CDR1 SGHNT, CDR2 YENEEA. V was clipped by 8 bases and J by 7 bases, with 11 bases between them. The CDR3 extends over 12 amino acids. The CDR3 DNA is TGTGCCAGCTTAGGAGGGCACGGGGAGCTGTTTTTT. Its protein product is CASLGGHGELFF.

This clone was detected only once. The rearrangement uses TRBV5-1 and TRBJ1-2; TRBD1 matches at 9 bases. Germline V gene data show CDR1 as SGHRS and CDR2 as YFSETQ. The CDR3 is made up of 14 amino acids. The V segment lost 4 bases and the J segment 5 bases; nucleotides outside the gene matches: 6. The chain's CDR3 is CASSEGTGSYGYTF. The CDR3 DNA reads as TGCGCCAGCAGCGAAGGGACAGGGTCTTATGGCTACACCTTC.

The chain is built from TRBV7-9 and TRBJ1-4; D is undetermined. Germline CDR1 SEHNR, CDR2 FQNEAQ (reference sequence). Trimming pared 0 bases from V and 5 bases from J, leaving 7 bases between. CDR3 size: 14 residues. The CDR3 protein is CASSLAPANEKLFF. The CDR3 DNA is TGTGCCAGCAGCTTAGCCCCGGCGAATGAAAAACTGTTTTTT.

The rearrangement links TRBV5-1 to TRBJ1-1, with 9 bases that match TRBD1. V gave up 7 bases and J gave up 3 bases; unmatched junction bases: 7. The CDR3 is made up of 14 amino acids. Germline loops: CDR1 SGHRS, CDR2 YFSETQ. This CDR3 reads CASGKDRGDTEAFF. The CDR3 coding sequence is TGCGCCAGCGGGAAAGACAGGGGGGACACTGAAGCTTTCTTT.

The gene calls are TRBV30 and TRBJ2-1; no clear D gene. Germline-derived CDR1 and CDR2 are GTSNPN and SVGIG (reference sequence). V lost 3 bases to trimming and J lost 6 bases, with 6 bases between them. The CDR3 spans 11 residues. CDR3 protein: CAWSPSNEQFF. CDR3 nucleotide sequence: TGTGCCTGGAGCCCCTCCAATGAGCAGTTCTTC.

J is TRBJ1-2 and V is TRBV10-2; D gene ambiguous. The V gene lost 6 bases and the J gene lost 0 bases, with 11 bases spanning the gap. CDR1 WSHSY and CDR2 SAAADI come from the germline V gene. This CDR3 is 14 amino acids long. The chain's CDR3 is CASSPAGTNYGYTF. The CDR3 bases are TGCGCCAGCAGCCCTGCGGGGACTAACTATGGCTACACCTTC.

The chain combines TRBV21-1 with TRBJ2-3; no DNA check was done on the table's D call, TRBD2. TRBV21-1 is recorded as a pseudogene. This CDR3 region has 16 residues. CDR3 sequence: CASSKELAAYTDTQYF. CDR3 coding DNA: TGTGCCAGCAGCAAAGAACTAGCGGCCTACACAGATACGCAGTATTTT.

The chain couples TRBV29-1 to TRBJ1-2; D might be TRBD1 (5 bases). V lost 3 bases and J lost 3, with 8 bases in between. The CDR3 spans 12 residues. CDR1 and CDR2 from the germline V gene are SQVTM and ANQGSEA. CDR3 in DNA: TGCAGCGTTGATCTACAGGACTATGGCTACACCTTC. It yields the protein CSVDLQDYGYTF.

The genes are TRBV3-1 (or the pseudogene TRBV3-2) and TRBJ2-1; D not certain. The CDR3 loop spans 15 amino acids. Trimming removed 3 bases at V and 3 bases at J, with 12 bases between. Germline CDR1 reads LGHDT; CDR2 reads YNNKEL (reference sequence). In DNA, the CDR3 is TGTGCCAGCAGCCACAGACGGTCCAACTACAATGAGCAGTTCTTC. It codes for CASSHRRSNYNEQFF.

V and J are TRBV9 and TRBJ2-3, with 12 bases that match TRBD1. V lost 4 bases and J lost 6; bases outside the gene matches: 6. The CDR3 length is 15 residues. Germline CDR1 SGDLS, CDR2 YYNGEE. CDR3 DNA: TGTGCCAGCAGCCCGGGACAGGGGGCTTCGGATACGCAGTATTTT. Protein sequence: CASSPGQGASDTQYF. The full variable domain, with the rest looked up from reference TRBV9 and TRBJ2-3, is DSGVTQTPKHLITATGQRVTLRCSPRSGDLSVYWYQQSLDQGLQFLIQYYNGEERAKGNILERFSAQQFPDLHSELNLSSLELGDSALYFCASSPGQGASDTQYFGPGTRLTVL.

The chain carries TRBV18 and TRBJ2-7; 7 bases line up with TRBD2. The CDR3 contains 16 residues. V lost 0 bases and J lost 3; bases outside the gene matches: 8. The germline gives CDR1 KGHSH, CDR2 LQKENI. CDR3 nucleotide sequence: TGTGCCAGCTCACCACCGGGAGCGGGACGTAGCTACGAGCAGTACTTC. This sequence encodes CASSPPGAGRSYEQYF. Looking up the rest from reference TRBV18 and TRBJ2-7 gives the full variable domain: NAGVMQNPRHLVRRRGQEARLRCSPMKGHSHVYWYRQLPEEGLKFMVYLQKENIIDESGMPKERFSAEFPKEGPSILRIQQVVRGDSAAYFCASSPPGAGRSYEQYFGPGTRLTVT.

The chain employs TRBV9 and TRBJ2-5; 11 nucleotides agree with TRBD2. Unmatched junction bases numbered 5, after V lost 5 bases and J lost 2 bases. The germline CDR1 and CDR2 sequences are SGDLS and YYNGEE. This CDR3 region has 15 residues. The CDR3 region has the DNA TGTGCCAGCAGTCCCGGGACTAGCGGTCAAGAGACCCAGTACTTC. Protein: CASSPGTSGQETQYF.

The chain carries TRBV6-4 and TRBJ2-3, with 9 bases lining up with TRBD1. V gave up 5 bases and J gave up 2 bases; unmatched junction bases: 2. The CDR3 loop spans 14 amino acids. Germline V gene sequence: CDR1 MRHNA, CDR2 SNTAGT. The CDR3 is CASSRTGDTDTQYF. CDR3 nucleotides: TGTGCCAGCAGTAGGACAGGGGACACAGATACGCAGTATTTT.